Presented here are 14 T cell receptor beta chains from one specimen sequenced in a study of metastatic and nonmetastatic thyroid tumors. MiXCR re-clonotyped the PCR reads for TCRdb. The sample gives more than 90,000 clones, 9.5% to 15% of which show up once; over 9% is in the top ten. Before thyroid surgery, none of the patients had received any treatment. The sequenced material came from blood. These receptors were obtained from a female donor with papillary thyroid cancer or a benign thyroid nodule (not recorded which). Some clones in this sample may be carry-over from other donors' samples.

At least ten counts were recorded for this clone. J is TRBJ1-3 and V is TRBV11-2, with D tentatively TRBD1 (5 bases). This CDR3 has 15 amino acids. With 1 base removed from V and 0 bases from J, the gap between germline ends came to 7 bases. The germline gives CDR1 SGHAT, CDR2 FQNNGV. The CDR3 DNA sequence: TGTGCCAGCAGCTTAGGTGGGGGCTCTGGAAACACCATATATTTT. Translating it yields CASSLGGGSGNTIYF.

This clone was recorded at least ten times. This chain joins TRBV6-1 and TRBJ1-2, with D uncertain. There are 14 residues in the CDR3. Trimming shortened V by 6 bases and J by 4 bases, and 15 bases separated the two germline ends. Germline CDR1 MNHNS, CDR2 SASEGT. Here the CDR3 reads CASSTPKRVYGYTF. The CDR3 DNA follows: TGTGCCAGCAGCACCCCAAAAAGGGTCTATGGCTACACCTTC.

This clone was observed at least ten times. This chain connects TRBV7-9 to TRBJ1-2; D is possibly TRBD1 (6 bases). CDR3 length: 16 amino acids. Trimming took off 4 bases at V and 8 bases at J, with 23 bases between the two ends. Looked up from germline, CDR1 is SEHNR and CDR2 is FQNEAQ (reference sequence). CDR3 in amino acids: CASSSLTGKTRGGYTF. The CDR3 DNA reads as TGTGCCAGCAGCTCCCTGACAGGCAAAACCCGAGGGGGCTACACCTTC.

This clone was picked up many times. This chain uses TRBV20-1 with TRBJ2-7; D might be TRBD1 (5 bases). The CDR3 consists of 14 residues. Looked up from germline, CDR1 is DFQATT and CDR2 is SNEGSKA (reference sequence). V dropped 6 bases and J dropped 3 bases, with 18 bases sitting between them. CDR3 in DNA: TGCAGTGCCTTCTCCCCTTTGACAGACTACGAGCAGTACTTC. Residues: CSAFSPLTDYEQYF.

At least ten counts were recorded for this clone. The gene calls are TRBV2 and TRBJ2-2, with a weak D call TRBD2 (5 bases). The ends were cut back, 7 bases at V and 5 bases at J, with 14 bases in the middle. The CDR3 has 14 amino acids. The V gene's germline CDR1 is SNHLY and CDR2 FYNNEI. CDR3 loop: CASTSERGTGELFF. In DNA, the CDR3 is TGTGCCAGCACTTCCGAACGGGGAACCGGGGAGCTGTTTTTT.

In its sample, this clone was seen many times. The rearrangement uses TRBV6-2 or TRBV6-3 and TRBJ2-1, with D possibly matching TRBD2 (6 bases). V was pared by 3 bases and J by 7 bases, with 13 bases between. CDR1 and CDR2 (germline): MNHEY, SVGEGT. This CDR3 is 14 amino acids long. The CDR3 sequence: CASSYSSEVNEQFF. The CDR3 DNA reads TGTGCCAGCAGTTATTCTAGCGAGGTGAATGAGCAGTTCTTC.

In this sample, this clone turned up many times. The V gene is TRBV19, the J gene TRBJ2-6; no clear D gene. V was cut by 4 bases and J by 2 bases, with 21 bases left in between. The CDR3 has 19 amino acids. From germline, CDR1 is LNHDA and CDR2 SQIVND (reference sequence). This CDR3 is CASSRWDSSLGAGANVLTF. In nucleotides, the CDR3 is TGTGCCAGTAGTAGATGGGATTCAAGCCTTGGAGCTGGGGCCAACGTCCTGACTTTC.

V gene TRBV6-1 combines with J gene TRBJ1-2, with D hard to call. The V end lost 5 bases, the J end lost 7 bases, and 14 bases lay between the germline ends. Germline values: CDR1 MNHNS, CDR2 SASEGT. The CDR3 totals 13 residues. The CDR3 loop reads CASSNRPGSGYTF. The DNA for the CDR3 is TGTGCCAGCAGTAATCGACCCGGTAGTGGCTACACCTTC.

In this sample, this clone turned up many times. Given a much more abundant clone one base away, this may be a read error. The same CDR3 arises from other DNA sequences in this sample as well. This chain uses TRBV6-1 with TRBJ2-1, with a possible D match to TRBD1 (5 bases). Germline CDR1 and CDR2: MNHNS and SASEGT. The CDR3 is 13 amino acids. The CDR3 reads CASSVGVPNEQFF. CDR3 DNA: TGCGCCAGCAGCGTAGGGGTCCCCAATGAGCAGTTCTTC.

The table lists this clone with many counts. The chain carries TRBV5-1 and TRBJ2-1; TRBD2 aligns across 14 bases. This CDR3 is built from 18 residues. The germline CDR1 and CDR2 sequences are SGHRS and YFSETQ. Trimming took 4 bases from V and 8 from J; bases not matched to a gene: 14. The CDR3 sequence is CASSRTGLAGGLGDEQFF. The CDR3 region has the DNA TGCGCCAGCAGCCGGACCGGACTAGCGGGAGGCCTAGGGGATGAGCAGTTCTTC.

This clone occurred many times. CDR3 in DNA: TGTGCCAGCAGTTTATCGTGGAGCAATCAGCCCCAGCATTTT. Protein sequence: CASSLSWSNQPQHF. The chain is built from TRBV27 and TRBJ1-5; D is ambiguous. In germline, CDR1 is MNHEY, CDR2 SMNVEV (reference sequence). CDR3 length equals 14 residues. Trimming took off 0 bases at V and 1 base at J, with 4 bases between the two ends.

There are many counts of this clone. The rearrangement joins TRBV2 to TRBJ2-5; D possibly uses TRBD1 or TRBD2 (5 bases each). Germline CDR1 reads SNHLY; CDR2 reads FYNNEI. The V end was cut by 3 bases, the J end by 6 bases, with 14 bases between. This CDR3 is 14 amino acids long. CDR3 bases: TGTGCCAGCAGTGAGAACAGCCTGGGACAGACCCAGTACTTC. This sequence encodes CASSENSLGQTQYF.

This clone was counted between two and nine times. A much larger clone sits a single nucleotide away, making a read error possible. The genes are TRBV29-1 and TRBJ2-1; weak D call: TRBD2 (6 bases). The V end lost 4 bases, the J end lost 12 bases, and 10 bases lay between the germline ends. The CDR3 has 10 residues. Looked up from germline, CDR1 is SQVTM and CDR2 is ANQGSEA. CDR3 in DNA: TGCAGCGTTGGCGGGAAAGGGCAGTTCTTC. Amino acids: CSVGGKGQFF.

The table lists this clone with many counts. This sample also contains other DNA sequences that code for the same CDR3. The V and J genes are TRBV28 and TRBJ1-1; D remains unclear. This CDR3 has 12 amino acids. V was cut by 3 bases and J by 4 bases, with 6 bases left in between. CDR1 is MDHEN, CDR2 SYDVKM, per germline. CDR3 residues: CASSFSLTEAFF. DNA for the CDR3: TGTGCCAGCAGTTTCTCCCTCACTGAAGCTTTCTTT.